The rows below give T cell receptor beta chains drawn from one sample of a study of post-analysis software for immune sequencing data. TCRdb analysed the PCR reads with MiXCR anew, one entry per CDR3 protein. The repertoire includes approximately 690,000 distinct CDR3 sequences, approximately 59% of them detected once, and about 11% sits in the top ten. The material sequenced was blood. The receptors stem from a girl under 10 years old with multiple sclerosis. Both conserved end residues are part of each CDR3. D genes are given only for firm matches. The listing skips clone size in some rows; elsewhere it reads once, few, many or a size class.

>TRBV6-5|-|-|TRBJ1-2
TGTGCCAGCAGAGAACAGGGTACGGGAGGCTACACCTTC
CASREQGTGGYTF
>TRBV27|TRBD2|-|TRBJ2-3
TGTGCCAGCAGTTTATTTAGCGGGGGGGCAGTAGATACGCAGTATTTT
CASSLFSGGAVDTQYF
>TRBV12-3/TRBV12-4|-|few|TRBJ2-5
TGTGCCAGCAAAGGAGGAGAGACCCAGTACTTC
CASKGGETQYF
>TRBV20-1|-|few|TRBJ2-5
TGCAGTGCTAGATACCCGGGGGCCCAAGAGACCCAGTACTTC
CSARYPGAQETQYF
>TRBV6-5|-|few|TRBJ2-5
TGTGCCAGCAGCCCAGGTCCGGGACAAGGAGAGACCCAGTACTTC
CASSPGPGQGETQYF
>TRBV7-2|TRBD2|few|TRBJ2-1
TGTGCCAGCAGCTTAGTACTGACTAGCGTTTACAATGAGCAGTTCTTC
CASSLVLTSVYNEQFF
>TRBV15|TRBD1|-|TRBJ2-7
TGTGCCACCAGTACCGGGACAGGGTATTCCGAGCAGTACTTC
CATSTGTGYSEQYF
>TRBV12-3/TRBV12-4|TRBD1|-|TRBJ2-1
TGTGCCAGCAGTTTACTCCCGGTAGACAGGGCCCCCCCGGACAATGAGCAGTTCTTC
CASSLLPVDRAPPDNEQFF
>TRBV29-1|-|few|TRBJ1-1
TGCAGCGTTTCGCTCAGAACTGAAGCTTTCTTT
CSVSLRTEAFF
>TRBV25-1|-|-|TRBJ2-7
TGTGCCAGCAGTGGGTCAGGGAAGATCTACGAGCAGTACTTC
CASSGSGKIYEQYF
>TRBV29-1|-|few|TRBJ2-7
TGCAGCGTTGTCGCCGGGAGTCGGTACGAGCAGTACTTC
CSVVAGSRYEQYF
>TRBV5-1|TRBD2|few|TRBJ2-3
TGCGCCAGCAGCGAAACCCTAACTAGCGGAGGCACAGATACGCAGTATTTT
CASSETLTSGGTDTQYF
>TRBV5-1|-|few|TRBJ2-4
TGCGCCAGCAGCTTAGAAGGGCGGTCGGCCAAAAACATTCAGTACTTC
CASSLEGRSAKNIQYF
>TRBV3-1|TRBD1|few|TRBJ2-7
TGTGCCAGCAGCCATGAACCGGGACAGAGCTACGAGCAGTACTTC
CASSHEPGQSYEQYF
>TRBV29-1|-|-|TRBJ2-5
TGCAGCGCGGGGACATCCCAAGAGACCCAGTACTTC
CSAGTSQETQYF
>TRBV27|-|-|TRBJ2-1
TGTGCCAGCAGTTTTCAAGGGGCCCCAAATTATGAGCAGTTCTTC
CASSFQGAPNYEQFF
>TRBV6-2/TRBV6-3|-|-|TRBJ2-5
TGTGTCAGCAGTTATGACCCTTTTTCTTTCCGCCAAGAGACCCAGTACTTC
CVSSYDPFSFRQETQYF
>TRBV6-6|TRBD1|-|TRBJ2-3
TGTGCCAGCAGTCGGGACAGGGACAACACAGATACGCAGTATTTT
CASSRDRDNTDTQYF
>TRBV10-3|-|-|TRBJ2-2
TGTGCCATCAATCGGTTTGGTGACACCGGGGAGCTGTTTTTT
CAINRFGDTGELFF
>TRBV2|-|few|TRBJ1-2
TGTGCCAGCAGTCTATTGGGGTATGGCTACACCTTC
CASSLLGYGYTF
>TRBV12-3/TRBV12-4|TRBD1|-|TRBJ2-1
TGTGCCAGCAGGGGACAGATAGCCTACAATGAGCAGTTCTTC
CASRGQIAYNEQFF
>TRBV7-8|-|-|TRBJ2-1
TGTGCCAGCAGCTTAAGGATGTTGGGGGGTAGGCTCAATGAGCAGTTCTTC
CASSLRMLGGRLNEQFF
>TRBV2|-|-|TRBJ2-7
TGTGCCAGCAGTGAAGCCCTCCGCCTCCCGGCCTACGAGCAGTACTTC
CASSEALRLPAYEQYF
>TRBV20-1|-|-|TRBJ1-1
TGCAGTGCTAGAGAAGCGGTGGTAGGGAATGAAGCTTTCTTT
CSAREAVVGNEAFF
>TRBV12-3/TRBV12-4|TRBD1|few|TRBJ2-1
TGTGCCAGCAGTTACCTTGGGGGACAGGGGGCGAATGAGCAGTTCTTC
CASSYLGGQGANEQFF
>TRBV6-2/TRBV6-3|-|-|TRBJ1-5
TGTGCCAGCAGGCCGGGGTCTCTGGGCAATCAGCCCCAGCATTTT
CASRPGSLGNQPQHF
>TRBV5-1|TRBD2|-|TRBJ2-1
TGCGCCAGCAGCCCCGGACTAGCGGGGGCCTTACCCGATGAGCAGTTCTTC
CASSPGLAGALPDEQFF
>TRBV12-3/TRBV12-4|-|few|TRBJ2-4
TGTGCCAGCAGATATGGTGGGACACTAGCCAAAAACATTCAGTACTTC
CASRYGGTLAKNIQYF
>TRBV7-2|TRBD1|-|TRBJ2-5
TGTGCCAGCAGCCCGGGCGGGCCCAGGGGGTGGGAGACCCAGTACTTC
CASSPGGPRGWETQYF
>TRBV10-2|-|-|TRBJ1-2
TGCGCCAGAAGTGATCTCTATGGCTACACCTTC
CARSDLYGYTF
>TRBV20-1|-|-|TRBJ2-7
TGCAGTGCTAACAGACCGAGCGAGCAGTACTTC
CSANRPSEQYF
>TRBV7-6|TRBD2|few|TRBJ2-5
TGTGCCAGCAGCTTTAGCGGGAGGTCATCTGAGACCCAGTACTTC
CASSFSGRSSETQYF
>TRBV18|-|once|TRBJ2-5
TGTGCCAGCTCACCCCCGACACTAGGGACCCAGTACTTC
CASSPPTLGTQYF
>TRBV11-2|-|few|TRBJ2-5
TGTGCCAGCAGCTTGATCAGGAGGGAAGAGACCCAGTACTTC
CASSLIRREETQYF
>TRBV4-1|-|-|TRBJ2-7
TGCGCCAGCAGTCCCACGCAAGCATCCTACGAGCAGTACTTC
CASSPTQASYEQYF
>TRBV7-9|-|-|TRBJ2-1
TGTGCCAGCAGCCCCTCGGAGGGGTCCCAGCAGTTCTTC
CASSPSEGSQQFF
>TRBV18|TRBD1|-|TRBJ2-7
TGTGCCAGCTCACCCCAAGCAGGGGGCGAGCAGTACTTC
CASSPQAGGEQYF
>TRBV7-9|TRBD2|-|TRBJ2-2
TGTGCCAGCAGCTTAGGACTAGCCGGAATCACCGGGGAGCTGTTTTTT
CASSLGLAGITGELFF
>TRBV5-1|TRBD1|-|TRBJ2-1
TGCGCCAGCAGCTTGGAGGGACAGGGTTTGACTGAGCAGTTCTTC
CASSLEGQGLTEQFF
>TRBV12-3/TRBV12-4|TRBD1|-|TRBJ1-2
TGTGCCAGCAAGACCGACAGGGGCTTCTCTGGCTACACCTTC
CASKTDRGFSGYTF
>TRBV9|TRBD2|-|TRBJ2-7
TGTGCCAGCAGCGCTCTAGCGGGAGGGCCTGGGGAGCAGTACTTC
CASSALAGGPGEQYF
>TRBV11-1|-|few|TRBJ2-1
TGTGCCAGCAGGACTCAGGGCCATGAGCAGTTCTTC
CASRTQGHEQFF
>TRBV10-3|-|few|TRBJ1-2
TGTGCCATCAGTGAGTCAGGAGAGGTTAACTATGGCTACACCTTC
CAISESGEVNYGYTF
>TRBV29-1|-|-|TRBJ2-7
TGCAGCGTTCTGACACCTTCCTACGAGCAGTACTTC
CSVLTPSYEQYF
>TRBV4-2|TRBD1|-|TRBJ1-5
TGTGCCAGCAGCCAGAAAGGACAGGGAGAACAGCCCCAGCATTTT
CASSQKGQGEQPQHF
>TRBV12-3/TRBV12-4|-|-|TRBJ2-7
TGTGCCAGCAGTTTACGGGAAGACTACGAGCAGTACTTC
CASSLREDYEQYF
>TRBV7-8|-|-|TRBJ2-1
TGTGCCAGCAGCTTAGGGCGGCTCCCAAACAATGAGCAGTTCTTC
CASSLGRLPNNEQFF
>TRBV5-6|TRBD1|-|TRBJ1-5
TGTGCCAGCAGCGCGGGCAGGGGGCATCAGCCCCAGCATTTT
CASSAGRGHQPQHF
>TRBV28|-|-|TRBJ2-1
TGTGCCAGCAGTTCCCCCCGAGAAAGCTCCTACAATGAGCAGTTCTTC
CASSSPRESSYNEQFF
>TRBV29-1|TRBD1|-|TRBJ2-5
TGCAGCGTTGGAGGGGACAGGGTGACCCAGTACTTC
CSVGGDRVTQYF
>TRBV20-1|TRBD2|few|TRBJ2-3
TGCAGTGCTAGCTTGACTAGCGGGACAGATACGCAGTATTTT
CSASLTSGTDTQYF
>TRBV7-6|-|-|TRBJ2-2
TGTGCCAGCAGCTTAGAACAGGGACCTACCGGGGAGCTGTTTTTT
CASSLEQGPTGELFF
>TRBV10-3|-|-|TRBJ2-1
TGTGCCATCAGTGATCAACAGGGCTATAACAATGAGCAGTTCTTC
CAISDQQGYNNEQFF
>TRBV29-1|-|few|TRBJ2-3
TGCAGCGTTGTCCCCGTCGACGGTAGCACAGATACGCAGTATTTT
CSVVPVDGSTDTQYF
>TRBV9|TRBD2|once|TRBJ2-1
TGTGCCAGCAGCGTAGGGGGGAGGGATGAGCAGTTCTTC
CASSVGGRDEQFF
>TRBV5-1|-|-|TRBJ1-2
TGCGCCAGCAGCTTTGGCAGGGAGGAAGATGGCTACACCTTC
CASSFGREEDGYTF
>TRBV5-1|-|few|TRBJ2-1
TGCGCCAGCAGCCCTCTACAGGGGGCTAGCGGGGATGAGCAGTTCTTC
CASSPLQGASGDEQFF
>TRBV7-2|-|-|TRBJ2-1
TGTGCCAGCAGCGAGGACTGGAGCTCCTACAATGAGCAGTTCTTC
CASSEDWSSYNEQFF
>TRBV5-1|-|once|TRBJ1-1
TGCGCCAGCACCCCCGACAGTTTGAACACTGAAGCTTTCTTT
CASTPDSLNTEAFF